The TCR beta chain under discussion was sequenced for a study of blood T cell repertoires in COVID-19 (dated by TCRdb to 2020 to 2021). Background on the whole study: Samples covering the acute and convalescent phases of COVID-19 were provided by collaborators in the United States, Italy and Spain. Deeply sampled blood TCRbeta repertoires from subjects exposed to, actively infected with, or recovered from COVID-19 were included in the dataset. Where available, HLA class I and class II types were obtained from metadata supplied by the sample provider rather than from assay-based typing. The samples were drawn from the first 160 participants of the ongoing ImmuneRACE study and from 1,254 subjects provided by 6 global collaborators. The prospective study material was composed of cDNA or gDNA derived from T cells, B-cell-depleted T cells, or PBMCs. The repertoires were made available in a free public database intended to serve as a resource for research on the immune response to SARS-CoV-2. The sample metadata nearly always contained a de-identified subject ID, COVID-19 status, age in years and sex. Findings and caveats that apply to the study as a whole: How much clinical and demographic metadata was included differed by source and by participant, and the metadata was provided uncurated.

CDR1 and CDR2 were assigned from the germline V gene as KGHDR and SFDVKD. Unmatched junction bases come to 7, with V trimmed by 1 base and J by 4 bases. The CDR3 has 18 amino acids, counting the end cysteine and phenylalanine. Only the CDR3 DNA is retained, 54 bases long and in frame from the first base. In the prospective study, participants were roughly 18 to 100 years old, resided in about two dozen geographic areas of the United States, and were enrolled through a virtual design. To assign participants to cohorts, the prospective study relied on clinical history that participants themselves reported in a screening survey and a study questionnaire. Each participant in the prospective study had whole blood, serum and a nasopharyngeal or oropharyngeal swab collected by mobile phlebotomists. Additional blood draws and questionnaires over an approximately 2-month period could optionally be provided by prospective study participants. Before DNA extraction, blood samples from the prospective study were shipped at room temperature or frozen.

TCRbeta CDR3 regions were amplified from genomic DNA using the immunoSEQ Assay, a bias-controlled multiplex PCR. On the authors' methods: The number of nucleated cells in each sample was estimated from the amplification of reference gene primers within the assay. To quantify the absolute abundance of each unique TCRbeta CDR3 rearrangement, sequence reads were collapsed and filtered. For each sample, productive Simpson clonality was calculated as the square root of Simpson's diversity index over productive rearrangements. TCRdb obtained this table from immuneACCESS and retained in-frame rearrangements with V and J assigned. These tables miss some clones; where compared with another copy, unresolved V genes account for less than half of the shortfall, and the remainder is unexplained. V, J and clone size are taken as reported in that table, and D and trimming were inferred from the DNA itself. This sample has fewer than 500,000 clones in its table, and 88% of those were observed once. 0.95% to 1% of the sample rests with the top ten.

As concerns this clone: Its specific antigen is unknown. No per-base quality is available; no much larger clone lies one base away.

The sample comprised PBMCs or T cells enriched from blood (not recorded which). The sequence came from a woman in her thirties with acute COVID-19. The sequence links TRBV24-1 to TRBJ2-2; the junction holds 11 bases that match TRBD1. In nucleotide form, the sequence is TGTGCCACCAGTGATTTAGTTACGGACAGGGGGCGCACCGGGGAGCTGTTTTTT. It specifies CATSDLVTDRGRTGELFF.